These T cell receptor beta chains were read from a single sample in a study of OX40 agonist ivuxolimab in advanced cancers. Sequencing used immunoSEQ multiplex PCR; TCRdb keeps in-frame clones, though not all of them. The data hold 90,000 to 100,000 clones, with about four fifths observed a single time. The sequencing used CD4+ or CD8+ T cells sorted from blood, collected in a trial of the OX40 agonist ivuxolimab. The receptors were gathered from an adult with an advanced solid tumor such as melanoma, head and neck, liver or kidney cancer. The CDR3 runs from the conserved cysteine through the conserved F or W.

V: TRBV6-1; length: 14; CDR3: CASHGQGFTDTQYF
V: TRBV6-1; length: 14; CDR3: CASSDPSKGETQYF
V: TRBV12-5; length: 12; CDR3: CASGLLTGSAFF
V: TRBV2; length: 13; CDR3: CATTGDGEETQYF
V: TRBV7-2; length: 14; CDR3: CASSSGTGSQPQHF
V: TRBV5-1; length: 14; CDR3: CASSSWTSGSEQYF
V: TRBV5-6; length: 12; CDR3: CASSLDKETQYF
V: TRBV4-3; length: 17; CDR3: CASSQDLGTLNTGELFF
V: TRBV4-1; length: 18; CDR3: CASSQEKPRDSPSHEQYF
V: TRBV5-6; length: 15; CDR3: CASSLVQGSGNTIYF
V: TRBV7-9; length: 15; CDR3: CASSFYGGRDTEAFF
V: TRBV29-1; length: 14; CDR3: CSVEDRTGKNIQYF
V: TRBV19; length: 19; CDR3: CASSIFRGMGPGAKNIQYF
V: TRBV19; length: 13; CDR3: CASSKDSLPEQFF
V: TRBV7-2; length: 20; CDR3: CASSLAQVAGGPDGANVLTF